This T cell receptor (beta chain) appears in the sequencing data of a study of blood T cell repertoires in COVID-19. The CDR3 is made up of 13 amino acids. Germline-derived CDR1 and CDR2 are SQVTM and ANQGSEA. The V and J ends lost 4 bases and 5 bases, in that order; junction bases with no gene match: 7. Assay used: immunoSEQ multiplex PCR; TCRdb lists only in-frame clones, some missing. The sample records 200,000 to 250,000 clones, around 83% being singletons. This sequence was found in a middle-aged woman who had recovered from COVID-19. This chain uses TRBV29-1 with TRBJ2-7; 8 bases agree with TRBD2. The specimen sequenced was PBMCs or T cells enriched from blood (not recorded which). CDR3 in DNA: TGCAGCGTTGGAGAGACTAGCGCCAACGAGCAGTACTTC. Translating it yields CSVGETSANEQYF.